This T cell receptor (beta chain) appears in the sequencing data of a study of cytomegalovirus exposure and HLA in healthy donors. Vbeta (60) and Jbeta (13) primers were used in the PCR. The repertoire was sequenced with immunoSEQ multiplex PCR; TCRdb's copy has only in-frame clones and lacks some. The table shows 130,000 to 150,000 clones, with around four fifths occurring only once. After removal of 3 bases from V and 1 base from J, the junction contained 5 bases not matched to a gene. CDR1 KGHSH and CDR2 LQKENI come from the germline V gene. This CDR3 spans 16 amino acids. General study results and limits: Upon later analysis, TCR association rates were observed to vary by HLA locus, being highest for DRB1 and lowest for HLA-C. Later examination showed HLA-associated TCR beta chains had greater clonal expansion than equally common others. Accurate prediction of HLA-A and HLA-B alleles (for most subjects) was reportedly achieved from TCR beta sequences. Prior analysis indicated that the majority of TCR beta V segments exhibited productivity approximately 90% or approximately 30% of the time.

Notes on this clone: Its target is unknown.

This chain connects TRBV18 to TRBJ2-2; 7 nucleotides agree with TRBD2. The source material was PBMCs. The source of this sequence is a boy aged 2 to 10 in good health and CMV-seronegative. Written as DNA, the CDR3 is TGTGCCAGCTCACCGGGGGGGACGGAGAACACCGGGGAGCTGTTTTTT. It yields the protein CASSPGGTENTGELFF.